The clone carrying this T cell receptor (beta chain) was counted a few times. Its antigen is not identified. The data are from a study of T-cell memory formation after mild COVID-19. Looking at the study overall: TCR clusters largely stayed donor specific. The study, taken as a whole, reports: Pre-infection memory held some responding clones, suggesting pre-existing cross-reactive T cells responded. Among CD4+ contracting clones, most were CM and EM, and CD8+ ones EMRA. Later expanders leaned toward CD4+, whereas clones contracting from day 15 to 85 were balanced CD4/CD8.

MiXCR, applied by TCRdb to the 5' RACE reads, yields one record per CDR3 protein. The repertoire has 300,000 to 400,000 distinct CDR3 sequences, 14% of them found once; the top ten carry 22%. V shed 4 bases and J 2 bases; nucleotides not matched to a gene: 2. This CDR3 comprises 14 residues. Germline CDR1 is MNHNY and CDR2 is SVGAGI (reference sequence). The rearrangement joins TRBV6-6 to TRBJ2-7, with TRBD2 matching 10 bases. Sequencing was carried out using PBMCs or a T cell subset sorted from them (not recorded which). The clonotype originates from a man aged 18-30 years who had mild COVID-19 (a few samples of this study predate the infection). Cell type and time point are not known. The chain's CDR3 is CASSWSGGAYEQYF. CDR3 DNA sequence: TGTGCCAGCAGTTGGAGCGGGGGGGCCTACGAGCAGTACTTC.